Presented here are 19 T cell receptor beta chains from one specimen sequenced in a study of T cells and Merkel cell carcinoma outcomes. Here immunoSEQ multiplex PCR was the method, and the copy in TCRdb shows in-frame clones only, minus some. The repertoire holds 15,000 or so clones, with 75% to 90% as singletons. Sequencing used tumor tissue from Merkel cell carcinoma. These receptors came from a human donor with Merkel cell carcinoma.

A word on this clone: One end of the junction fails to match germline, which may point to a read error. V gene TRBV14 combines with J gene TRBJ2-1, with 10 bases identical to TRBD2. Germline V gene lookup returns CDR1 SGHDN and CDR2 FVKESK. The CDR3 extends over 15 amino acids. CDR3 in amino acids: CASSPRTSGKSPGVF. Here the CDR3 DNA reads TGTGCCAGCAGCCCGAGGACTAGCGGCAAATCCCCAGGGGTCTTC.

This clone was counted between two and nine times. V is TRBV5-4 and J is TRBJ2-3, with 10 bases fitting TRBD2. With 4 bases clipped from V and 2 bases from J, the junction kept 7 bases outside the gene matches. CDR3 length: 16 amino acids. Germline V gene sequence: CDR1 SGHNT, CDR2 YYREEE (reference sequence). The CDR3 protein is CASSPGTSAYTDTQYF. The DNA for the CDR3 is TGTGCCAGCAGCCCTGGGACTAGCGCGTACACAGATACGCAGTATTTT.

The gene calls are TRBV4-1 and TRBJ1-3, with TRBD1 matching over 8 bases. The length of the CDR3 is 17 residues. V lost 2 bases to trimming and J lost 0 bases; unmatched junction nucleotides: 6. Germline CDR1 and CDR2: MGHRA and YSYEKL. CDR3 sequence reads: CASSQLGQALSGNTIYF. Written as DNA, the CDR3 is TGCGCCAGCAGCCAATTGGGACAGGCCCTCTCTGGAAACACCATATATTTT.

The gene calls are TRBV6-1 and TRBJ1-5; D remains unclear. This CDR3 is 16 amino acids long. In germline, CDR1 is MNHNS, CDR2 SASEGT. V lost 2 bases and J lost 1, with 12 bases in between. In nucleotides, the CDR3 is TGTGCCAGCAGTGAAACTGGGTATTACAGCAATCAGCCCCAGCATTTT. Protein sequence: CASSETGYYSNQPQHF.

The chain is built from TRBV27 and TRBJ2-7, with 8 bases identical to TRBD2. The CDR3 totals 13 residues. Germline V gene lookup returns CDR1 MNHEY and CDR2 SMNVEV (reference sequence). With V trimmed by 2 bases and J by 3 bases, 0 bases remained unmatched. The CDR3, as DNA: TGTGCCAGCAGTTTAGGGACTAGCTACGAGCAGTACTTC. It is translated as CASSLGTSYEQYF.

The chain is built from TRBV30 and TRBJ2-3, with D possibly being TRBD1 or TRBD2 (5 bases each). Germline CDR1 GTSNPN, CDR2 SVGIG (reference sequence). This CDR3 has 15 amino acids. V lost 8 bases and J lost 4, with 22 bases in between. The CDR3 nucleotides are TGTGCCGGGACCATGGGGCTAGTGGGAGCAGATACGCAGTATTTT. It translates to CAGTMGLVGADTQYF.

The count of this clone is one. The rearrangement uses TRBV9 and TRBJ1-5; D is undetermined. V was pared by 0 bases and J by 4 bases, with 5 bases between. The length of the CDR3 is 13 residues. CDR1 is SGDLS and CDR2 is YYNGEE in the germline V gene. The CDR3 region is CASSVATNQPQHF. The CDR3 DNA follows: TGTGCCAGCAGCGTAGCTACGAATCAGCCCCAGCATTTT.

This clone was detected only once. The rearrangement links TRBV7-2 to TRBJ1-1; D is undetermined. The CDR3 sequence is 12 residues long. V was trimmed by 1 base and J by 11 bases, leaving 11 bases between them. The germline V gene encodes CDR1 SGHTA and CDR2 FQGNSA. In DNA, the CDR3 is TGTGCCAGCAGCTTAGACTTCTTGCAGGCTTTCTTT. Protein sequence: CASSLDFLQAFF.

The rearrangement joins TRBV28 to TRBJ1-5; D unresolved. Germline V CDR1 and CDR2: MDHEN, SYDVKM. The CDR3 covers 15 residues. V gave up 4 bases and J gave up 2 bases, with 12 bases separating them. The CDR3 reads CASSYAGNGNQPQHF. For the CDR3, the DNA is TGTGCCAGCAGTTACGCCGGGAATGGCAATCAGCCCCAGCATTTT.

V is TRBV11-2 and J is TRBJ2-3, with 13 bases matching TRBD2. The V and J ends lost 4 bases and 4 bases, in that order; junction bases with no gene match: 5. Per the germline V gene, CDR1 is SGHAT and CDR2 is FQNNGV. CDR3 length: 16 residues. The CDR3 DNA is TGTGCCAGCAGCTCCCTACTAGCGGGAGGGGCAGATACGCAGTATTTT. The encoded protein is CASSSLLAGGADTQYF.

The DNA for the CDR3 is TGTGCCAGCAGTGAGGGAGACAGGGGGCGCACGCAGTACTTC. Translation: CASSEGDRGRTQYF. The genes are TRBV2 and TRBJ2-7; 10 bases agree with TRBD1. This CDR3 contains 14 residues. Trimming at V came to 3 bases and at J to 9 bases, leaving 8 bases not matched to a gene. Germline assignment: CDR1 SNHLY and CDR2 FYNNEI.

This chain connects TRBV4-1 to TRBJ2-7; D could derive from TRBD1 or TRBD2 (6 bases each). The germline gives CDR1 MGHRA, CDR2 YSYEKL. The CDR3 spans 15 residues. Trimming stripped 1 base from V and 5 bases from J, with 15 bases between. The CDR3 loop reads CASSQGRGEMDEQYF. Here the CDR3 DNA reads TGCGCCAGCAGCCAAGGAAGGGGGGAAATGGACGAGCAGTACTTC.

The chain employs TRBV9 and TRBJ2-3; D unresolved. V lost 3 bases, J lost 0 bases, and 11 bases lay in between. This CDR3 contains 15 residues. CDR1 and CDR2 from the germline V gene are SGDLS and YYNGEE. This CDR3 reads CASSASGTSTDTQYF. The CDR3 nucleotides read TGTGCCAGCAGCGCCTCGGGTACTAGCACAGATACGCAGTATTTT.

The chain carries TRBV10-1 and TRBJ2-5; D not certain. The germline V and J ends were trimmed by 3 bases and 2 bases, with 7 bases remaining between them. CDR1 is WNHNN and CDR2 is SYGVQD in the germline V gene (reference sequence). The CDR3 contains 13 residues. The CDR3 spells CASSEMGQETQYF. The CDR3, as DNA: TGCGCCAGCAGTGAAATGGGGCAAGAGACCCAGTACTTC.

This chain links TRBV19 with TRBJ2-7; the match to TRBD2 covers 7 bases. V dropped 1 base and J dropped 3; count of bases not matched to a gene: 9. Germline V gene sequence: CDR1 LNHDA, CDR2 SQIVND (reference sequence). The CDR3 extends over 16 amino acids. CDR3 region: CASSIGRGGIDYEQYF. The CDR3 DNA reads as TGTGCCAGTAGTATAGGACGGGGAGGGATCGACTACGAGCAGTACTTC.

The gene calls are TRBV4-1 and TRBJ1-3, with a weak D call TRBD1 (5 bases). Germline loops: CDR1 MGHRA, CDR2 YSYEKL. CDR3 length equals 16 residues. The ends were cut back, 0 bases at V and 2 bases at J, with 11 bases in the middle. CDR3 residues: CASSQDFQGTGNTIYF. In DNA form, the CDR3 reads TGCGCCAGCAGCCAAGATTTTCAGGGAACTGGAAACACCATATATTTT.

The V and J genes are TRBV6-1 and TRBJ1-1; weak D call: TRBD1 (5 bases). Germline-derived CDR1 and CDR2 are MNHNS and SASEGT. Deletions cut 6 bases from V and 6 bases from J, with 14 bases between. The CDR3 runs 13 residues. The CDR3 region is CASRLGERPEAFF. As DNA, the CDR3 is TGTGCCAGCAGGCTGGGGGAGCGTCCTGAAGCTTTCTTT.

Of note for this clone: Mismatch with germline at one junction end may stem from a read error. The same CDR3 can be traced to other DNA sequences in this sample. The chain uses TRBV5-5 and TRBJ1-4, with D possibly matching TRBD1 (6 bases). The CDR3 covers 15 residues. Germline V gives CDR1 SGHKS, CDR2 YYEKEE (reference sequence). In DNA form, the CDR3 reads TGTGCTAGCAGCTTGGCCGCAGGGGTGGGTGAAAAACTGTTTTTT. It encodes CASSLAAGVGEKLFF.

CDR3 in DNA: TGCGCCAGCAGCCCGGGGACAGGGGATGGCTACACCTTC. It specifies CASSPGTGDGYTF. The chain links TRBV5-1 to TRBJ1-2, with 10 bases that match TRBD1. CDR3 length equals 13 residues. V gave up 4 bases and J gave up 6 bases; unmatched junction bases: 3. Germline loops: CDR1 SGHRS, CDR2 YFSETQ.